This T cell receptor (beta chain) was sequenced during a study of cytomegalovirus exposure and HLA in healthy donors (dated by TCRdb to about 2017). For the wider study: An earlier analysis of 587 of the donors reported over 250 Gb of sequence data and 117 million unique TCR beta sequences obtained from about 180 million T cells. The number of donors typed differed by locus, with about 629-630 for A, B, C, DRB1 and DQB1, 522 for DQA1, approximately 570 for DPA1, and some 450 for DPB1. In a later genetic analysis, genome-wide SNP genotypes for about three fifths of the roughly 670 donors were used, and that subset was treated as a discovery cohort. Both class I and class II loci were covered by HLA typing, at four-digit resolution. A later analysis re-analyzed previously published TCR beta repertoires from 650 to 800 donors and added high-resolution HLA genotyping to study TCR occurrence patterns. To decide whether each TCR beta V gene segment behaved as functional or pseudogenic, an earlier analysis of some 580 of the donors relied on high-throughput TCR beta sequencing. Of the 300 to 400 genotyped donors, over 70% fell in the genetic ancestry cluster associated with self-reported Caucasian donors. An early release covering 550 to 700 HLA-typed donors comprised approximately 290 gigabases of sequencing data and around 86 million unique TCR sequences. Rather than drawing on any new phenotypic data, the later analysis identified candidate immune exposures from TCR beta sequences and the way those sequences occurred across donors. Among almost 400 genotyped donors of the cohort, an average of 235,054 unique TCR beta nucleotide sequences were sequenced per donor, around a sixth of them non-productive. A separate validation cohort of over 95 different subjects was used in addition to the approximately 640-subject first cohort. The study used immunosequencing to profile the T cell repertoires of 600 to 850 subjects and linked those repertoires to cytomegalovirus serostatus. Four or five DR-DQ haplotypes were handled as single units for association and clustering because linkage in the cohort was strong. Every discovery cohort repertoire had been produced on one sequencing platform. To predict cytomegalovirus infection status, the study combined high-throughput TCR immunosequencing, statistical association of individual TCRs with disease status, and machine learning. Donor age, sex, ethnicity and CMV serostatus were compiled together with the repertoire data. The aim of the study was to test whether cataloging public T cell receptors could identify signatures of past pathogen exposure. Findings and caveats that apply to the study as a whole: Some IMGT-functional V segments, including TRBV6-2 and TRBV6-3, could not be told apart with the 87-base-pair reads, so those segments were excluded. According to a later analysis, most CMV-associated TCR beta chains appeared to be HLA-restricted, and the HLA associations seemed to be driven largely by CMV exposure. According to a later analysis, parvovirus B19, influenza, CMV and Epstein-Barr virus appeared linked to several top co-occurrence clusters. For the cohort, immune exposure information was limited to CMV serostatus. A later analysis found that TCR association rates varied across HLA loci, with DRB1 alleles showing the most associated TCRs and HLA-C alleles the fewest. Linkage disequilibrium might explain the correlated functional status among segregating V segments, but an unknown experimental factor could not be ruled out. A total of 164 TCR beta chains were listed by the study as associated with cytomegalovirus. Broadly in line with IMGT annotations, most TCR beta V segments showed up in productive rearrangements about 90% or about 30% of the time in an earlier analysis of several hundred of the donors. In a later genetic analysis, fewer N-insertions in productive TCRs were reported among donors in an Asian-associated ancestry cluster than the approximately 670-donor mean. Cytomegalovirus status was reported to be diagnosed by the classifier with high specificity and sensitivity in both the original and validation cohorts. A later analysis found that HLA-associated TCR beta chains were more clonally expanded and had lower generation probabilities than equally common non-associated chains. Strong co-occurrence of HLA alleles, especially DR and DQ, made assigning TCR associations to individual alleles difficult. The presence/absence analyses assumed that sequencing depth was roughly uniform across donors, and that assumption may not be true. A further reported finding was that TCR beta sequences accurately predicted the HLA-A and HLA-B alleles for most subjects in the first cohort. In vitro tests confirmed that a few of the cytomegalovirus-associated TCR beta chains recognize cytomegalovirus antigens. Because counts were too low, some 17 rarely observed V segments, including chromosome 9 orphons, were excluded from the earlier analysis of 587 of the donors. The authors suggested that the approach could potentially be generalized to other disease states and immunological phenotypes. Most TCR sequences were observed very rarely across donors, whereas some public TCRs were present in many individuals. A cluster of highly shared sequence variants was judged likely to be a technical artifact of the sequencing pipeline. In a later analysis, 16,951 TCR beta sequences were associated with specific HLA alleles at a false discovery rate of 0.05. Because HLA typing was unavailable for some donors at each locus, only the typed subset was used in association tests. V-gene and J-gene trimming of TCR beta chains was associated with a missense DCLRE1C variant in a later genetic analysis, and the association was replicated in an independent cohort. In this cohort, only TCR beta chains were sequenced, and detectable features were limited by the absence of alpha or paired-chain data.

The germline V gene (reference sequence) sets CDR1 to PRHDT and CDR2 to FYEKMQ. Inclusive of the bounding cysteine and phenylalanine, the CDR3 is 16 residues long. The sequence is cut down to CDR3 DNA, 48 bases in frame from base 1. V and J are trimmed by 1 base and 0 bases, and the gene matches miss 1 base of the junction. The cohort comprised fewer than 750 healthy bone marrow donors. At the time of sampling, all cohort members were nominally healthy, though unrecorded immune exposures were likely present. The donor tested CMV seronegative and was one of the 352 seronegative cohort members. A peripheral blood sample was provided by each donor, and peripheral blood mononuclear cells were used for TCR beta sequencing. The Qiagen DNeasy Blood Extraction Kit was used to extract genomic DNA from the blood cell samples. About this clone itself: The specificity of this receptor is unknown. Per-nucleotide qualities are absent, and no much larger clonotype sits a single base away.

Libraries were constructed by the immunoSEQ multiplex PCR assay. The multiplex PCR relied on a mix of 60 forward primers for TCR Vbeta segments and 13 reverse primers for TCR Jbeta segments. The CDR3 region of rearranged TCR beta genes was amplified from genomic DNA with a multiplex PCR assay. The amplified TCR beta libraries were sequenced on the Illumina HiSeq System as 87-base-pair reads. In the authors' own workflow: Across the 600 to 700 repertoires, a later analysis counted 78 million or so unique TCR beta chains, roughly 11 million of which were shared by at least two donors. Raw reads were error-corrected and collapsed into unique sequences by a nearest-neighbor algorithm in which closely related sequences were merged to remove PCR and sequencing errors. CDR3 sequences were aligned to IMGT reference sequences to assign V, D and J gene segments. For a sequence to be retained, at least a six-nucleotide match to both a V gene segment and a J gene segment was required. Rearrangements were called productive when the CDR3 lacked stop codons and stayed in frame with V and J; all others were non-productive. Following IMGT convention, CDR3 was defined as the stretch from the second conserved V-encoded cysteine to the conserved J-encoded phenylalanine. Sequences without an unambiguous match to a single V gene segment were excluded from the earlier analysis of a few hundred of the donors. In an earlier analysis of a few hundred of the donors, V segments were called functional above 56.7% productive rearrangements and were called segregating when the between-donor standard deviation exceeded 5%. A statistical classification framework was developed to diagnose cytomegalovirus status using the catalog of TCR beta chain sequences. In a later analysis, V and J genes were assigned by comparing TCR nucleotide sequences against IMGT/GENE-DB human TR gene sequences. A later analysis assigned CDR3 sequences and most-parsimonious VDJ recombination scenarios with the TCRdist pipeline. In a later analysis, every TCR beta chain was defined by the combination of its CDR3 amino acid sequence and its V-gene family, and reads without a unique V-gene family were dropped. To address suspected cross-contamination and a sequencing artifact, a later analysis removed 450 to 700 highly shared, low-generation-probability nucleotide sequences. In a later analysis, a clonal expansion index was calculated for each public chain from normalized within-repertoire ranks of inferred template counts. In a later analysis, generation probabilities were computed using a VDJ recombination model fitted to out-of-frame rearrangements, and the results were checked against IGoR. A later analysis scored TCR-TCR, TCR-HLA and TCR-CMV co-occurrence with hypergeometric tests, applying a repertoire-size bias correction to TCR pairs. False discovery rates were estimated in a later analysis by permuting HLA or CMV assignments 20 times. In a later analysis, co-occurring TCRs were grouped with DBSCAN, and TCRdist sequence similarity was added when clustering was performed within HLA-allele-positive subsets. Repertoires with fewer than 30,000 or more than 120,000 public chains were left out of co-occurrence clustering, as were five repertoires with anomalous nucleotide sharing. Imported from immuneACCESS, the table was reduced by TCRdb to in-frame sequences with V and J called. These copies leave out some clones; in studies compared against another copy, an unresolved V gene accounts for under half, and the cause of the remainder is not known. Clonal size and the V and J genes are those of that table, whereas D and trimming came from the DNA. The sample table lists 100,000 to 150,000 clones, less than 80% of them with a count of one. The ten most abundant clones make up around 3.3% of the sample.

The sample taken for sequencing was PBMCs. The chain is encoded by TRBV13 joined to TRBJ2-2; 8 of the junction bases match TRBD2. The TCR sequence derives from a woman aged 50 to 65 in good health and CMV-seronegative. The CDR3 amino acid sequence is: CASSLEREPNTGELFF. The nucleotides are TGTGCCAGCAGCTTAGAGCGGGAGCCGAACACCGGGGAGCTGTTTTTT.